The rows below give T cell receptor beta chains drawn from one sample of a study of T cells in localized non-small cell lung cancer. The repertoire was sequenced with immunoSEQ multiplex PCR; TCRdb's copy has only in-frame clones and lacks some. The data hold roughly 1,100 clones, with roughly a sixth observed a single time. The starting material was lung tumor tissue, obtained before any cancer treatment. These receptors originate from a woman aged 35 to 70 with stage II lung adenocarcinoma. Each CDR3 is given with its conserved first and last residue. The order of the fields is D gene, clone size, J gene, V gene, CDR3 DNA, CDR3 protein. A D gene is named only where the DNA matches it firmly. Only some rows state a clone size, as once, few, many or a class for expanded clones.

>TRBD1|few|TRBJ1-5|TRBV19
TGTGCCAGTACCCCCCTAGGACAGGCGAGCAATCAGCCCCAGCATTTT
CASTPLGQASNQPQHF
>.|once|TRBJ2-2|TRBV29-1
TGCAGCGTTGAGGGCATGAACACCGGGGAGCTGTTTTTT
CSVEGMNTGELFF
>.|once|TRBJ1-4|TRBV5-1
TGCGCCAGCAGCTTGGCGGAGGGGGGTAATGAAAAACTGTTTTTT
CASSLAEGGNEKLFF
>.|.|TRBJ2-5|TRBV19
TGTGCCAGTAGCGAGGGGGGAGAGACCCAGTACTTC
CASSEGGETQYF
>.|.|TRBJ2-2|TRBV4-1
TGCGCCAGCAGCCAGGTGGGAGTAGCCGGGGAGCTGTTTTTT
CASSQVGVAGELFF
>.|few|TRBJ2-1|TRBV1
TGCGCCAGCAGCCAAGACGGGGGGACTTACAATGAGCAGTTCTTC
CASSQDGGTYNEQFF
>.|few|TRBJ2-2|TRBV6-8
TGTGCCAGCAGTTACGACTCGGCGGGAAGCACCGGGGAGCTGTTTTTT
CASSYDSAGSTGELFF
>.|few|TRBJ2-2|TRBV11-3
TGTGCCAGCAGCTTAGGGACCGGGAACACCGGGGAGCTGTTTTTT
CASSLGTGNTGELFF
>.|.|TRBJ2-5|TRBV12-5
TGTGCTAGTGGTTTGGGAGGGTCGGGGCAAGAGACCCAGTACTTC
CASGLGGSGQETQYF
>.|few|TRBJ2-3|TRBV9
TGTGCCAGCAGCGTAGGAACAGGGACAGATACGCAGTATTTT
CASSVGTGTDTQYF
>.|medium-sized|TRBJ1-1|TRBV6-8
TGTGCCAGCAGGCGAACGGGGGGAGCAGAAGCTTTCTTT
CASRRTGGAEAFF
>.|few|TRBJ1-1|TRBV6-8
TGTGCCAGCAGTTACTCGGTGCAGGGCACTGAAGCTTTCTTT
CASSYSVQGTEAFF
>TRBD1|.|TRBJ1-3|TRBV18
TGTGCCAGCTCACCACGGGACCCGGGACAGGCGAGCTCTGGAAACACCATATATTTT
CASSPRDPGQASSGNTIYF
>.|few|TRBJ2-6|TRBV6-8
TGTGCCAGCAGCCCATCAGGGTCTATCGGCAACGTCCTGACTTTC
CASSPSGSIGNVLTF
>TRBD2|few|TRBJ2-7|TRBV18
TGTGCCAGCTCACCACCCTCTAGCGGGAGTGTAGGCGAGCAGTACTTC
CASSPPSSGSVGEQYF
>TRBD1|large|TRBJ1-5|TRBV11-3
TGTGCCAGCAGCCGTAGCCGGGACAGGGTATCGAGCAATCAGCCCCAGCATTTT
CASSRSRDRVSSNQPQHF
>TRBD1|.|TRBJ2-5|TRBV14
TGTGCCAGCGCACAGCACAGGGGGTCTGAAGAGACCCAGTACTTC
CASAQHRGSEETQYF
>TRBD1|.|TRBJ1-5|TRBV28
TGTACCGCAGGGGGCTGGAGCAATCAGCCCCAGCATTTT
CTAGGWSNQPQHF
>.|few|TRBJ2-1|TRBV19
TGTGCCAGTAGTATAGGGTCGATAGGGGGGTTAAATGAGCAGTTCTTC
CASSIGSIGGLNEQFF
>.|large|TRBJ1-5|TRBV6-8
TGTGCCAGCAAGCATCAAAATAGCAATCAGCCCCAGCATTTT
CASKHQNSNQPQHF
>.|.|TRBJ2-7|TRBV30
TGTGCCTGGAGTGTTGCGGGCTACGAGCAGTACTTC
CAWSVAGYEQYF
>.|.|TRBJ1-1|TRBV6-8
TGTGCCAGCCTCAAAAATAACCGGGCCGGCGATCGTCAGACTTTCTTT
CASLKNNRAGDRQTFF
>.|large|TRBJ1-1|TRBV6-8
TGTGCCAGCAGTTGGAGTCTTCGGGACACTGAAGCTTTCTTT
CASSWSLRDTEAFF
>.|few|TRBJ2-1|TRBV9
TGTGCCAGCAGCGTAGAAGGAGCAGGCTTATACAATGAGCAGTTCTTC
CASSVEGAGLYNEQFF
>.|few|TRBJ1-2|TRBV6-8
TGTGCCAGCAGTGCCCCCCGCCTTACAGGGCTCTATGGCTACACCTTC
CASSAPRLTGLYGYTF
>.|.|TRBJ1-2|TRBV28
TGTGCCAGCAGCCCGATCCCGGGAGTTAGAGGCTATGGCTACACCTTC
CASSPIPGVRGYGYTF